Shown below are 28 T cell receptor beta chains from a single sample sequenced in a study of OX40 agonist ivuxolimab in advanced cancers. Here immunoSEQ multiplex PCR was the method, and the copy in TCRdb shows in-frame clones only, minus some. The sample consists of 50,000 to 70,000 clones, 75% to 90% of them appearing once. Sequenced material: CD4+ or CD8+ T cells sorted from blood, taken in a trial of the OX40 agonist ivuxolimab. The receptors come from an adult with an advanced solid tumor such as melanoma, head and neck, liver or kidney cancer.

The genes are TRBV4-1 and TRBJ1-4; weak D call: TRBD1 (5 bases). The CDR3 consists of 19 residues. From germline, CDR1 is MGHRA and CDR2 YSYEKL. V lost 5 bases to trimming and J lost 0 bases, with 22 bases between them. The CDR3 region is CASSSRHPDRLTTNEKLFF. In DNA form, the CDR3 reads TGCGCCAGCAGCTCCCGACACCCAGACAGATTAACAACTAATGAAAAACTGTTTTTT.

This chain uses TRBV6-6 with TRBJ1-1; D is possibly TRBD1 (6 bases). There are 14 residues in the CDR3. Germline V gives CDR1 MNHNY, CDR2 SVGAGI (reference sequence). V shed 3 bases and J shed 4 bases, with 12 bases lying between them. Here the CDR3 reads CASSYRGAVTEAFF. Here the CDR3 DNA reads TGTGCCAGCAGTTATCGGGGGGCAGTCACTGAAGCTTTCTTT.

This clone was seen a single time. The CDR3 region has the DNA TGTGCCAGTAGTATGGACCGACAGGGGATTGAAGCTTTCTTT. This codes for CASSMDRQGIEAFF. The chain joins TRBV19 to TRBJ1-1, with 8 bases fitting TRBD1. Germline loops: CDR1 LNHDA, CDR2 SQIVND (reference sequence). Unmatched junction bases numbered 7, after V lost 3 bases and J lost 7 bases. CDR3 length equals 14 residues.

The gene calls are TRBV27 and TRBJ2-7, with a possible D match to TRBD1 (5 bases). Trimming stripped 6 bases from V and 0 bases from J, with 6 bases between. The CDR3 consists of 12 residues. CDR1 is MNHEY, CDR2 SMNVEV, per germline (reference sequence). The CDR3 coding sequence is TGTGCCAGCAGGGACAACTCCTACGAGCAGTACTTC. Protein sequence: CASRDNSYEQYF.

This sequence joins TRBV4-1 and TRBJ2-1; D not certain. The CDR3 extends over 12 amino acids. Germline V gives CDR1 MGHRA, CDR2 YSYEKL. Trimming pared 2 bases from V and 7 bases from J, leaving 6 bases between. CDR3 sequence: CASSQIGNEQFF. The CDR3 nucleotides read TGCGCCAGCAGCCAAATCGGGAATGAGCAGTTCTTC.

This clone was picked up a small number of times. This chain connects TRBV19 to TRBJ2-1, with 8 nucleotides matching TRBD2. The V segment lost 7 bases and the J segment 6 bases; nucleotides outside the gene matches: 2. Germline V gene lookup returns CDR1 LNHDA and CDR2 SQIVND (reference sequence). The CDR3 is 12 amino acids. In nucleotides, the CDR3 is TGTGCCAGTACTAGCGGGCTCAATGAGCAGTTCTTC. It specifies CASTSGLNEQFF.

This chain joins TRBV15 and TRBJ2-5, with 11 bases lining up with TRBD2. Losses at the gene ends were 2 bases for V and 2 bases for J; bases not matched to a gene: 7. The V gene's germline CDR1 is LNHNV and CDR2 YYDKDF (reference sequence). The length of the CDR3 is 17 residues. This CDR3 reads CATSRIAGGGPQETQYF. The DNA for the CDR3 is TGTGCCACCAGCAGAATAGCGGGAGGGGGGCCACAAGAGACCCAGTACTTC.

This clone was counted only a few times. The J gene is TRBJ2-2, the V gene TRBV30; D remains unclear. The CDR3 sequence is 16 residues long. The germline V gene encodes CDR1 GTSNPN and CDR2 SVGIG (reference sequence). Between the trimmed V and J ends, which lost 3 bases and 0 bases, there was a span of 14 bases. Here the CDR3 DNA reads TGTGCCTGGAGCGACCTTAGACTCACGAACACCGGGGAGCTGTTTTTT. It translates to CAWSDLRLTNTGELFF.

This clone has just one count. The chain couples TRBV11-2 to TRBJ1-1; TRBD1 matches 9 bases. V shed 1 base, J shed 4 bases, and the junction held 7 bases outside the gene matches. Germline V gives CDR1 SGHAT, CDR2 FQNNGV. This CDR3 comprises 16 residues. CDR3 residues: CASSLALTGGGTEAFF. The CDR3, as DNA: TGTGCCAGCAGCTTAGCGTTGACAGGGGGAGGCACTGAAGCTTTCTTT. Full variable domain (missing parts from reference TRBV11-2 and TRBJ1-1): EAGVAQSPRYKIIEKRQSVAFWCNPISGHATLYWYQQILGQGPKLLIQFQNNGVVDDSQLPKDRFSAERLKGVDSTLKIQPAKLEDSAVYLCASSLALTGGGTEAFFGQGTRLTVV.

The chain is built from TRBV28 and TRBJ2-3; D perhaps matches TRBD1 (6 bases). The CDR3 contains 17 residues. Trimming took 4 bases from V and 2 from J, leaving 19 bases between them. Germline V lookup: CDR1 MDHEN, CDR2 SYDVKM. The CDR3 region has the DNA TGTGCCAGCAGTTCTTTAAGCCCGGGACATTCCACAGATACGCAGTATTTT. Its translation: CASSSLSPGHSTDTQYF.

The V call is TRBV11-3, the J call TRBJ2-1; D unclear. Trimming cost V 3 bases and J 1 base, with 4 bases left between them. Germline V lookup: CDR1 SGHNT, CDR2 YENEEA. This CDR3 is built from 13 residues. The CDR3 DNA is TGTGCCAGCAGCTTCGATTCCTACAATGAGCAGTTCTTC. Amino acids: CASSFDSYNEQFF.

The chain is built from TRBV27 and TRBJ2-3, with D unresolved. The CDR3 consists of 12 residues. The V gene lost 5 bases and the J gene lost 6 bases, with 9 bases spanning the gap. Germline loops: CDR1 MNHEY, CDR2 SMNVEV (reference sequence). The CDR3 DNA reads TGTGCCAGCAGTCTACTCGGGGATACGCAGTATTTT. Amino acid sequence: CASSLLGDTQYF.

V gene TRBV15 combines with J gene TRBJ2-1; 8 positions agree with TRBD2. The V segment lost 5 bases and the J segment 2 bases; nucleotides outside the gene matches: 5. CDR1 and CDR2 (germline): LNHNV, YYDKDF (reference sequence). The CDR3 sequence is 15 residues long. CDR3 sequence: CATSLGRGAYNEQFF. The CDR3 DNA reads TGTGCCACCAGCCTGGGGCGGGGGGCCTACAATGAGCAGTTCTTC.

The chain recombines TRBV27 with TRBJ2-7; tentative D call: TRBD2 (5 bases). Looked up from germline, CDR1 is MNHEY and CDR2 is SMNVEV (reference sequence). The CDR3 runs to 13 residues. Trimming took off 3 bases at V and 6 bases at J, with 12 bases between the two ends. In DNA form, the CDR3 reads TGTGCCAGCAGTTTCGGCCGGGAAGGCGAGCAGTACTTC. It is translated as CASSFGREGEQYF.

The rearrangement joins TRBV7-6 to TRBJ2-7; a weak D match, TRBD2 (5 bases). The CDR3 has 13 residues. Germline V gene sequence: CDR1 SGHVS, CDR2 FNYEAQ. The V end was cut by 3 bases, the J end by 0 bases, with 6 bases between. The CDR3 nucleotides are TGTGCCAGCAGCTTTGGGAGCTCCTACGAGCAGTACTTC. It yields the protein CASSFGSSYEQYF. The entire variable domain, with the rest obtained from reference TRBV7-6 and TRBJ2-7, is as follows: GAGVSQSPRYKVTKRGQDVALRCDPISGHVSLYWYRQALGQGPEFLTYFNYEAQQDKSGLPNDRFSAERPEGSISTLTIQRTEQRDSAMYRCASSFGSSYEQYFGPGTRLTVT.

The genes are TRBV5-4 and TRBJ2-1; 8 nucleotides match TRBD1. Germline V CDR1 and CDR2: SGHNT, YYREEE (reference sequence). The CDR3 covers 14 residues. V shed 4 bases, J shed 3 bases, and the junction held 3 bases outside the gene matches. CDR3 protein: CASSRGQDYNEQFF. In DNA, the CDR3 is TGTGCCAGCAGCAGGGGACAGGACTACAATGAGCAGTTCTTC.

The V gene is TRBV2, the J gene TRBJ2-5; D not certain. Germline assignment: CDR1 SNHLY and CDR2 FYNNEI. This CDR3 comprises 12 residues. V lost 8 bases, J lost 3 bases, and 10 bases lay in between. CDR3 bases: TGTGCCAGCCTACAGTGGAAAGAGACCCAGTACTTC. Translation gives CASLQWKETQYF.

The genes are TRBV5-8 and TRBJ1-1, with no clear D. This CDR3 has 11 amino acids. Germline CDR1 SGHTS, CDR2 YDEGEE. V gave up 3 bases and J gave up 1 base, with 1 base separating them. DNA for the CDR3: TGTGCCAGCAGCTCGAACACTGAAGCTTTCTTT. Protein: CASSSNTEAFF. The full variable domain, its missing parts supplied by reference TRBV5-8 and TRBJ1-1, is EAGVTQSPTHLIKTRGQQATLRCSPISGHTSVYWYQQALGLGLQFLLWYDEGEERNRGNFPPRFSGRQFPNYSSELNVNALELEDSALYLCASSSNTEAFFGQGTRLTVV.

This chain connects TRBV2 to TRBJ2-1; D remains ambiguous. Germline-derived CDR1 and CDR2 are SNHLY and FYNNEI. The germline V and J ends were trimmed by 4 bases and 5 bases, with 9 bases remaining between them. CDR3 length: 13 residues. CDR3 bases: TGTGCCAGCAGTGTCGAACTTCACAATGAGCAGTTCTTC. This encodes CASSVELHNEQFF.

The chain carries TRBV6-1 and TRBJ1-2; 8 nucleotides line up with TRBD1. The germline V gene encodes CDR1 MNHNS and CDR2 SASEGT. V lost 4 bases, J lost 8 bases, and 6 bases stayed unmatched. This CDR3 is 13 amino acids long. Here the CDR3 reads CASSAGGEGGYTF. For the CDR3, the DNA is TGTGCCAGCAGTGCAGGGGGCGAAGGAGGCTACACCTTC.

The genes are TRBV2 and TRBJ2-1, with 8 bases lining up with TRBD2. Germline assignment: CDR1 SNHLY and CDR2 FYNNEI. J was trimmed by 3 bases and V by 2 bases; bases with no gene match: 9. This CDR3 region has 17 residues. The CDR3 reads CASSEWGDLAGYNEQFF. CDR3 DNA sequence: TGTGCCAGCAGTGAATGGGGCGATCTAGCGGGCTACAATGAGCAGTTCTTC. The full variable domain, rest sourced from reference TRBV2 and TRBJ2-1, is EPEVTQTPSHQVTQMGQEVILRCVPISNHLYFYWYRQILGQKVEFLVSFYNNEISEKSEIFDDQFSVERPDGSNFTLKIRSTKLEDSAMYFCASSEWGDLAGYNEQFFGPGTRLTVL.

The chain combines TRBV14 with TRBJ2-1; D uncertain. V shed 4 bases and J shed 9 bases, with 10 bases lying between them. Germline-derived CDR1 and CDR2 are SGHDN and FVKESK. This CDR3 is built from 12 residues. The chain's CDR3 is CASSLNWVEQFF. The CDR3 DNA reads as TGTGCCAGCAGCCTCAATTGGGTTGAGCAGTTCTTC.

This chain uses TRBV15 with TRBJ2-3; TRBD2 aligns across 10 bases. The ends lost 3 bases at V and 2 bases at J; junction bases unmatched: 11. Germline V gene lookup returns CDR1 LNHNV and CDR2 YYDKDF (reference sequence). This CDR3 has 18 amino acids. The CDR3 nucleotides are TGTGCCACCAGCAGTGAAGCGGGGGGGTTTCCTAACACAGATACGCAGTATTTT. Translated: CATSSEAGGFPNTDTQYF.

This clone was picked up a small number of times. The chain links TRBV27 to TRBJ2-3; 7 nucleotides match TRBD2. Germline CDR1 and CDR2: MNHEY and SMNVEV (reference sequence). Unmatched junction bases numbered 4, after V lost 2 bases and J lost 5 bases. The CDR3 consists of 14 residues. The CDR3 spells CASSLSAGVDTQYF. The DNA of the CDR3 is TGTGCCAGCAGTTTAAGTGCGGGAGTAGATACGCAGTATTTT.

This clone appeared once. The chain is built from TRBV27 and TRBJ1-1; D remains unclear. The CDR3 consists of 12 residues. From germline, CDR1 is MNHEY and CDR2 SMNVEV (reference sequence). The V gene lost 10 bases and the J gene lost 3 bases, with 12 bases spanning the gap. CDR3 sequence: CATGHGYTEAFF. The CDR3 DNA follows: TGTGCCACGGGCCATGGGTACACTGAAGCTTTCTTT.

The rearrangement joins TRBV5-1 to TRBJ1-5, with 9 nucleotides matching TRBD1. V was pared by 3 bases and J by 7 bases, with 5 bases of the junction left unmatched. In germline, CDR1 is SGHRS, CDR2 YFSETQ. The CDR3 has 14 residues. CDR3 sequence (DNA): TGCGCCAGCAGCTCGGGACAGGGTTCACAGCCCCAGCATTTT. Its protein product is CASSSGQGSQPQHF.

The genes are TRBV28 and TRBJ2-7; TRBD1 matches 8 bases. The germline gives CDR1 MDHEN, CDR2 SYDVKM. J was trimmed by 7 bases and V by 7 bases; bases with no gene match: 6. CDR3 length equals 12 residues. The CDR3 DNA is TGTGCCAGCACCCAGGGGGCGGAGGAGCAGTACTTC. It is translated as CASTQGAEEQYF.

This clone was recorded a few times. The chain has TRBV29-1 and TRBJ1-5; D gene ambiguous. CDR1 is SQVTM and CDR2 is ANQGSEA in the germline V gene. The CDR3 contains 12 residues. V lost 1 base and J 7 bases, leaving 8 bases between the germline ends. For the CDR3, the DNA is TGCAGCGTTGAAGGGGATGGACAGCCCCAGCATTTT. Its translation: CSVEGDGQPQHF. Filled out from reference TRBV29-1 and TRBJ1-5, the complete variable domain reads SAVISQKPSRDICQRGTSLTIQCQVDSQVTMMFWYRQQPGQSLTLIATANQGSEATYESGFVIDKFPISRPNLTFSTLTVSNMSPEDSSIYLCSVEGDGQPQHFGDGTRLSIL.